The rows below give T cell receptor beta chains drawn from one sample of a study of shared clonotypes between healthy human individuals. Libraries were prepared by immunoSEQ multiplex PCR; TCRdb keeps only in-frame clonotypes and omits some of them. Among hundreds of thousands of clones, roughly 98% were seen once, and the ten largest hold 0.25% to 0.35%. Sequenced material: naive CD8+ T cells sorted from blood. These receptors all come from a man aged 25 to 45 in good health. Both conserved end residues are part of each CDR3. A D gene is named only where the DNA matches it firmly. Clone size, where shown, is once, few, many, or a class for clones that have expanded.

CDR3	DNA	D	size	V	J
CASSDGGVVYEQYF	TGTGCCAGCAGTGATGGGGGAGTAGTTTACGAGCAGTACTTC	NA	once	TRBV6-1	TRBJ2-7
CSVEGRIGGYTF	TGCAGCGTTGAGGGCAGAATCGGTGGCTACACCTTC	NA	NA	TRBV29-1	TRBJ1-2
CASSLDGSSYNEQFF	TGTGCTAGCAGCTTAGACGGGAGCTCCTACAATGAGCAGTTCTTC	NA	NA	TRBV7-7	TRBJ2-1
CASSLVWDEQFF	TGTGCCAGCAGCTTAGTGTGGGATGAGCAGTTCTTC	NA	NA	TRBV7-2	TRBJ2-1
CASMASVPDTQYF	TGCGCCAGCATGGCTAGCGTCCCAGATACGCAGTATTTT	NA	NA	TRBV5-1	TRBJ2-3
CASSIVLRGLAGVDEQFF	TGTGCCAGTAGTATAGTACTTCGGGGGCTAGCGGGAGTGGATGAGCAGTTCTTC	TRBD2	NA	TRBV19	TRBJ2-1
CATRQKAYEQYF	TGTGCCACTCGACAGAAAGCCTACGAGCAGTACTTC	NA	NA	TRBV2	TRBJ2-7
CASSFVGSYEQYF	TGTGCCAGCAGCTTTGTAGGGTCGTACGAGCAGTACTTC	NA	NA	TRBV7-2	TRBJ2-7
CASSLTGGPSDTQYF	TGTGCCAGCAGCTTAACGGGAGGCCCGTCGGATACGCAGTATTTT	TRBD2	NA	TRBV7-6	TRBJ2-3
CASSPMPSGYSDTGELFF	TGTGCCAGCAGCCCTATGCCCTCTGGGTACTCGGACACCGGGGAGCTGTTTTTT	NA	NA	TRBV28	TRBJ2-2
CASRGLAGRDEQFF	TGCGCCAGCAGGGGCCTAGCGGGACGAGATGAGCAGTTCTTC	TRBD2	NA	TRBV5-1	TRBJ2-1
CASSLEDSLSNYGYTF	TGTGCCAGCAGCTTAGAGGACAGTCTCTCTAACTATGGCTACACCTTC	NA	NA	TRBV7-2	TRBJ1-2
CSTPPLGQSNTEAFF	TGCAGCACGCCCCCCCTAGGACAATCGAACACTGAAGCTTTCTTT	NA	NA	TRBV29-1	TRBJ1-1
CATSRDPRGSSYNEQFF	TGTGCCACCAGCAGAGACCCCCGTGGAAGCTCCTACAATGAGCAGTTCTTC	NA	NA	TRBV15	TRBJ2-1
CASSLGGLAGEDTQYF	TGTGCCAGCAGCCTAGGGGGACTAGCGGGAGAGGATACGCAGTATTTT	TRBD2	NA	TRBV9	TRBJ2-3
CASRVLETDTQYF	TGTGCCAGCAGAGTTTTAGAGACAGATACGCAGTATTTT	NA	NA	TRBV27	TRBJ2-3
CASSLGPAGSLANVLTF	TGTGCCAGCAGCTTAGGCCCAGCGGGTAGTTTGGCCAACGTCCTGACTTTC	NA	NA	TRBV7-3	TRBJ2-6
CASSYRTHYNEQFF	TGTGCCAGCAGTTACCGGACACACTACAATGAGCAGTTCTTC	NA	once	TRBV6-5	TRBJ2-1
CASSLFRGSDEQYF	TGTGCCAGCAGTTTGTTCCGCGGGAGCGACGAGCAGTACTTC	TRBD2	once	TRBV27	TRBJ2-7
CASSLKRTHSSYNEQFF	TGTGCCAGCAGCCTTAAGAGGACTCATAGCTCCTACAATGAGCAGTTCTTC	NA	NA	TRBV9	TRBJ2-1
CASSFFSGSGYEQYF	TGTGCCAGCAGTTTCTTTAGCGGGAGTGGCTACGAGCAGTACTTC	TRBD2	NA	TRBV27	TRBJ2-7
CASSPRTDYEQYF	TGTGCCAGCAGCCCTCGGACAGACTACGAGCAGTACTTC	NA	NA	TRBV9	TRBJ2-7
CASSAEGYTGELFF	TGTGCCAGCAGCGCGGAGGGATACACCGGGGAGCTGTTTTTT	NA	NA	TRBV9	TRBJ2-2
CASSLKGGIQETQYF	TGTGCCAGCAGCTTGAAGGGGGGGATACAAGAGACCCAGTACTTC	NA	NA	TRBV5-4	TRBJ2-5
CASSISLAGGPGTGELFF	TGTGCCAGCAGCATTTCTTTAGCGGGAGGGCCGGGCACCGGGGAGCTGTTTTTT	TRBD2	NA	TRBV7-9	TRBJ2-2
CASSLGDYYEQYF	TGTGCCAGCAGCTTAGGAGACTACTACGAGCAGTACTTC	NA	NA	TRBV7-9	TRBJ2-7
CASSSPLVETQYF	TGTGCCAGCAGTTCCCCCTTGGTGGAGACCCAGTACTTC	NA	NA	TRBV6-6	TRBJ2-5
CASSLGQGPDTQYF	TGCGCCAGCAGCTTGGGACAGGGCCCAGATACGCAGTATTTT	TRBD1	NA	TRBV5-1	TRBJ2-3
CASSLDGRSSQHF	TGCGCCAGCAGTTTGGACGGGAGGTCGTCCCAGCATTTT	NA	NA	TRBV5-1	TRBJ1-5
CASKGGWYEQYF	TGTGCCAGCAAGGGGGGTTGGTACGAGCAGTACTTC	NA	NA	TRBV2	TRBJ2-7
CASSHKWGVFRTGELFF	TGCGCCAGCAGTCATAAATGGGGGGTTTTCCGCACCGGGGAGCTGTTTTTT	NA	NA	TRBV23-1	TRBJ2-2
CSVEVFGLNYGYTF	TGCAGCGTTGAGGTTTTTGGACTGAACTATGGCTACACCTTC	NA	NA	TRBV29-1	TRBJ1-2
CASSLGHLAGGSYEQYF	TGTGCCAGCAGCTTAGGACACCTAGCGGGAGGCTCCTACGAGCAGTACTTC	TRBD2	once	TRBV7-6	TRBJ2-7
CASSLGPSVFNEQFF	TGTGCCAGCAGCTTAGGCCCTAGTGTCTTCAATGAGCAGTTCTTC	NA	NA	TRBV11-2	TRBJ2-1
CASSPPTTTYGYTF	TGCGCCAGCAGCCCGCCGACGACCACCTATGGCTACACCTTC	NA	NA	TRBV5-1	TRBJ1-2
CASSLYERAQWEEQFF	TGTGCCAGCAGTTTATATGAGCGGGCCCAATGGGAAGAGCAGTTCTTC	NA	NA	TRBV27	TRBJ2-1
CATALEGSYNEQFF	TGTGCCACCGCACTCGAGGGGTCCTACAATGAGCAGTTCTTC	NA	NA	TRBV27	TRBJ2-1
CASRPSGNTGELFF	TGTGCCAGCAGACCTAGCGGCAACACCGGGGAGCTGTTTTTT	TRBD2	NA	TRBV7-8	TRBJ2-2
CASSLSTRLNTEAFF	TGTGCCAGCAGTTTATCGACACGACTGAACACTGAAGCTTTCTTT	NA	NA	TRBV27	TRBJ1-1
CASSLSIAYGYTF	TGTGCCAGCAGCTTGTCTATAGCCTATGGCTACACCTTC	NA	NA	TRBV13	TRBJ1-2
CSVLTGENTEAFF	TGCAGCGTTTTGACAGGGGAGAACACTGAAGCTTTCTTT	TRBD1	once	TRBV29-1	TRBJ1-1
CASSRTGFNNEQFF	TGTGCCAGCAGTAGGACAGGATTCAACAATGAGCAGTTCTTC	TRBD1	NA	TRBV28	TRBJ2-1
CASSLDMTGVFDEQFF	TGCGCCAGCAGCCTGGATATGACAGGGGTGTTTGATGAGCAGTTCTTC	TRBD1	NA	TRBV5-1	TRBJ2-1
CASSLSMGGDEAFF	TGTGCCAGCAGTTTATCGATGGGGGGGGACGAAGCTTTCTTT	NA	NA	TRBV27	TRBJ1-1